The 3 T cell receptor beta chains presented below share a single source sample, sequenced in a study of vaccination effects on CD4 cells after COVID-19. The antigens of these receptors remain unknown. The repertoire was sequenced with immunoSEQ multiplex PCR; TCRdb's copy has only in-frame clones and lacks some. Of about 24,000 clones in the sample, over 70% were seen once. With the ViraFEST assay, the study expanded antigen-specific CD4+ T cells using viral peptide pools, then sequenced them. Culture proceeded for nine to eleven days, and CD4+ T cells were then isolated. Two-dose vaccination with either BNT162b2 or mRNA-1273 was given to the participants. The starting material was CD4+ T cells from PBMCs cultured with SARS-CoV-2 spike peptides, obtained after COVID-19 vaccination. The source of these receptors is a human donor who received a COVID-19 vaccine.

The V and J genes are TRBV7-2 and TRBJ1-1; D ambiguous. V was cut by 1 base and J by 1 base, with 7 bases left in between. Germline CDR1 is SGHTA and CDR2 is FQGNSA. This CDR3 is 14 amino acids long. The CDR3 loop is CASSLVIGNTEAFF. In nucleotides, the CDR3 is TGTGCCAGCAGCTTAGTCATAGGGAACACTGAAGCTTTCTTT. Complete variable domain (other parts from reference TRBV7-2 and TRBJ1-1): GAGVSQSPSNKVTEKGKDVELRCDPISGHTALYWYRQSLGQGLEFLIYFQGNSAPDKSGLPSDRFSAERTGGSVSTLTIQRTQQEDSAVYLCASSLVIGNTEAFFGQGTRLTVV.

The J gene is TRBJ1-5, the V gene TRBV23-1; no clear D. TRBV23-1 qualifies as an ORF whose function is uncertain. V lost 10 bases, J lost 9 bases, and 10 bases lay in between. The CDR3 consists of 10 residues. The chain's CDR3 is CATPRMPQHF. The CDR3 region has the DNA TGCGCCACCCCCCGTATGCCCCAGCATTTT.

V and J are TRBV6-4 and TRBJ1-5; D unresolved. The CDR3 is 13 amino acids. V lost 4 bases to trimming and J lost 0 bases, with 4 bases between them. Germline V gene lookup returns CDR1 MRHNA and CDR2 SNTAGT. Written as DNA, the CDR3 is TGTGCCAGCAGTGCTGATAGCAATCAGCCCCAGCATTTT. Its translation is CASSADSNQPQHF.